This passage covers 22 T cell receptor beta chains from one sample sequenced in a study of shared clonotypes between healthy human individuals (dated by TCRdb to the early 2020s). The method was the immunoSEQ multiplex PCR assay. Not all clones reach the TCRdb copy of this immuneACCESS table, which keeps in-frame sequences only. Checked studies attribute under half of the gap to unresolved V genes and leave the rest unexplained. Recorded for this sample are approximately 95,000 clones; around two thirds of them occurred a single time. The ten largest clones add up to approximately 49% of the sample. Sequenced input: memory CD8+ T cells sorted from blood. The sample's cell subset or site label is to be understood as: CD45RO+ cells pooled with CCR7-negative TemRA cells. All receptors derive from a man aged 25 to 45 in good health.

Comment on this clone: This may be a read error: a much more frequent sequence differs by one nucleotide. The chain carries TRBV13 and TRBJ1-1; possibly TRBD1 for D (5 bases). The CDR3 has 13 residues. Germline CDR1 reads PRHDT; CDR2 reads FYEKMQ (reference sequence). V lost 5 bases, J lost 7 bases, and 14 bases lay in between. The CDR3 loop reads CASSRQTGGEAFF. CDR3 nucleotides: TGTGCCAGCAGCCGACAGACCGGTGGTGAAGCTTTCTTT.

This clone was found a few times. The chain recombines TRBV28 with TRBJ2-7; D gene uncertain. The CDR3 consists of 14 residues. V shed 2 bases and J shed 2 bases, with 10 bases lying between them. Germline V gene sequence: CDR1 MDHEN, CDR2 SYDVKM. The CDR3 is CASSLMSGTYEQYF. DNA of the CDR3: TGTGCCAGCAGTTTAATGTCTGGTACCTACGAGCAGTACTTC.

Notes on this clone: A much larger clone is a single base away; this may be a read error. The chain has TRBV14 and TRBJ2-5; 9 bases align to TRBD2. TRBJ2-7 explains the end of the DNA better; the J call may be wrong. Germline CDR1 is SGHDN and CDR2 is FVKESK. CDR3 length: 14 amino acids. The DNA for the CDR3 is TGTGCCAGCAGCCACCTAGCGGGAAGGTACGAGCAGTACTTC. Encoded protein: CASSHLAGRYEQYF.

This chain uses TRBV9 with TRBJ2-1; D is possibly TRBD2 (6 bases). Germline V lookup: CDR1 SGDLS, CDR2 YYNGEE. The CDR3 length is 14 residues. Trimming removed 1 base at V and 8 bases at J, with 13 bases between. The CDR3: CASSVSGGGDEQFF. The CDR3 DNA follows: TGTGCCAGCAGCGTAAGCGGCGGCGGGGATGAGCAGTTCTTC.

The chain recombines TRBV4-2 with TRBJ2-4; D is unclear. The length of the CDR3 is 17 residues. V was cut by 1 base and J by 0 bases, with 13 bases left in between. Per germline, CDR1 LGHNA and CDR2 YNFKEQ. Written as DNA, the CDR3 is TGTGCCAGCAGCCAAGCGACGGGTCACTTAGCCAAAAACATTCAGTACTTC. Translation gives CASSQATGHLAKNIQYF.

This chain connects TRBV14 to TRBJ2-5, with D unresolved. The CDR3 has 15 residues. V was shortened by 1 base and J by 4 bases, with 13 bases between the two germline ends. CDR1 is SGHDN, CDR2 FVKESK, per germline. The CDR3 DNA follows: TGTGCCAGCAGCCAAGTTCAGTCTACGGTAGAGACCCAGTACTTC. It specifies CASSQVQSTVETQYF.

This clone was picked up a small number of times. The chain joins TRBV14 to TRBJ2-1; 8 positions match TRBD1. The CDR3 runs 16 residues. The V and J ends lost 4 bases and 4 bases, in that order; junction bases with no gene match: 9. In germline, CDR1 is SGHDN, CDR2 FVKESK. CDR3 region: CASSPFRTGLYNEQFF. CDR3 DNA sequence: TGTGCCAGCAGCCCGTTTCGGACAGGGTTATACAATGAGCAGTTCTTC. The full variable domain, with the rest looked up from reference TRBV14 and TRBJ2-1, is EAGVTQFPSHSVIEKGQTVTLRCDPISGHDNLYWYRRVMGKEIKFLLHFVKESKQDESGMPNNRFLAERTGGTYSTLKVQPAELEDSGVYFCASSPFRTGLYNEQFFGPGTRLTVL.

This chain joins TRBV7-8 and TRBJ2-5; unclear D gene. V lost 1 base and J 0 bases, leaving 3 bases between the germline ends. This CDR3 has 13 residues. The germline gives CDR1 SGHVS, CDR2 FQNEAQ. For the CDR3, the DNA is TGTGCCAGCAGCTTAGTGGACCAAGAGACCCAGTACTTC. This translates into CASSLVDQETQYF. Using reference TRBV7-8 and TRBJ2-5 for the parts outside the CDR3, the full variable domain is GAGVSQSPRYKVAKRGQDVALRCDPISGHVSLFWYQQALGQGPEFLTYFQNEAQLDKSGLPSDRFFAERPEGSVSTLKIQRTQQEDSAVYLCASSLVDQETQYFGPGTRLLVL.

Of note for this clone: A junction boundary mismatches the germline segment, possibly from a read error. This chain joins TRBV7-8 and TRBJ1-5; no firm D call. The CDR3 sequence is 17 residues long. Germline V gene data show CDR1 as SGHVS and CDR2 as FQNEAQ. CDR3 bases: TGCCCGGTTGAATGGTGTGGAAAGGGATTAGGCAATCAGCCCCAGCATTTT. It codes for CPVEWCGKGLGNQPQHF.

This clone was counted a few times. The rearrangement joins TRBV6-1 to TRBJ2-1; D not resolved. V shed 5 bases and J shed 5 bases, with 10 bases lying between them. Germline assignment: CDR1 MNHNS and CDR2 SASEGT. There are 13 residues in the CDR3. CDR3 protein: CASSFGRHNEQFF. The CDR3 region has the DNA TGTGCCAGCAGTTTTGGTCGACACAATGAGCAGTTCTTC.

The table lists this clone with many counts. The chain is built from TRBV7-9 and TRBJ2-7; D might be TRBD1 (7 bases). The CDR3 consists of 13 residues. Looked up from germline, CDR1 is SEHNR and CDR2 is FQNEAQ (reference sequence). The ends were cut back, 10 bases at V and 3 bases at J, with 16 bases in the middle. CDR3 sequence reads: CATQGGSLYEQYF. CDR3 coding DNA: TGTGCCACCCAGGGGGGAAGTCTCTACGAGCAGTACTTC.

V gene TRBV6-1 combines with J gene TRBJ2-5, with a weak D call TRBD2 (5 bases). The germline V gene has CDR1 MNHNS and CDR2 SASEGT. Trimming pared 3 bases from V and 3 bases from J, leaving 14 bases between. The CDR3 totals 15 residues. CDR3: CASSDSLGAEETQYF. As DNA, the CDR3 is TGTGCCAGCAGTGACTCCTTGGGAGCGGAAGAGACCCAGTACTTC.

This clone has only one observation. This chain uses TRBV4-1 with TRBJ2-1, with TRBD2 identical over 12 bases. Germline-derived CDR1 and CDR2 are MGHRA and YSYEKL. Trimming at V came to 3 bases and at J to 5 bases, leaving 11 bases not matched to a gene. The CDR3 extends over 18 amino acids. CDR3 coding DNA: TGCGCCAGCAGCCACCTTGGACTAGCGGGATCGCCCCACAATGAGCAGTTCTTC. This translates into CASSHLGLAGSPHNEQFF.

There are a few counts of this clone. For the CDR3, the DNA is TGTGCCAGCAGCCGCTGGAGGGCACGGGACAGGGCCTCCTACGAGCAGTACTTC. Translation: CASSRWRARDRASYEQYF. The genes are TRBV11-2 and TRBJ2-7; 9 bases agree with TRBD1. J lost 0 bases, V lost 5 bases, and 14 bases had no gene match. The length of the CDR3 is 18 residues. Germline CDR1 and CDR2: SGHAT and FQNNGV.

Only one count was recorded for this clone. Here the CDR3 omits its conserved ending phenylalanine or tryptophan, so a read error is the likely source. It is unclear where the CDR3 begins or ends on the DNA, so no DNA is shown, and the CDR3 is as TCRdb lists it. The rearrangement links TRBV5-1 to TRBJ2-7. The CDR3 adds up to 8 amino acids, both ends counted. The germline V gene encodes CDR1 SGHRS and CDR2 YFSETQ. CDR3 region: CASSLGPL.

Points on this clone: This likely reflects a read error, since a far larger clone is one base away. V is TRBV2 and J is TRBJ2-3; D ambiguous. The germline gives CDR1 SNHLY, CDR2 FYNNEI. The CDR3 runs to 15 residues. The V end lost 4 bases, the J end lost 9 bases, and 20 bases lay between the germline ends. For the CDR3, the DNA is TGTGCCAGCAGTGGCGGCAGGATCGCGCCCGGAACGCAGTATTTT. This encodes CASSGGRIAPGTQYF. The full variable domain, its missing parts supplied by reference TRBV2 and TRBJ2-3, is EPEVTQTPSHQVTQMGQEVILRCVPISNHLYFYWYRQILGQKVEFLVSFYNNEISEKSEIFDDQFSVERPDGSNFTLKIRSTKLEDSAMYFCASSGGRIAPGTQYFGPGTRLTVL.

The V call is TRBV28, the J call TRBJ2-7, with a possible D match to TRBD2 (6 bases). Between the trimmed V and J ends, which lost 4 bases and 0 bases, there was a span of 10 bases. Germline CDR1 and CDR2: MDHEN and SYDVKM. This CDR3 comprises 14 residues. The chain's CDR3 is CASSYSGYSYEQYF. CDR3 nucleotides: TGTGCCAGCAGTTATAGCGGCTACTCCTACGAGCAGTACTTC. Using reference TRBV28 and TRBJ2-7 for the parts outside the CDR3, the full variable domain is DVKVTQSSRYLVKRTGEKVFLECVQDMDHENMFWYRQDPGLGLRLIYFSYDVKMKEKGDIPEGYSVSREKKERFSLILESASTNQTSMYLCASSYSGYSYEQYFGPGTRLTVT.

DNA of the CDR3: TGTGCCAGCAGCCCCGGGACTTCTAGCACAGATACGCAGTATTTT. This translates into CASSPGTSSTDTQYF. The rearrangement links TRBV7-2 to TRBJ2-3, with D possibly TRBD2 on 6 matching bases. The V end was cut by 5 bases, the J end by 0 bases, with 12 bases between. Germline V gene data show CDR1 as SGHTA and CDR2 as FQGNSA. The CDR3 totals 15 residues. Full variable domain (outside the CDR3, taken from reference TRBV7-2 and TRBJ2-3): GAGVSQSPSNKVTEKGKDVELRCDPISGHTALYWYRQSLGQGLEFLIYFQGNSAPDKSGLPSDRFSAERTGGSVSTLTIQRTQQEDSAVYLCASSPGTSSTDTQYFGPGTRLTVL.

This clone was counted only a few times. This rearrangement joins TRBV19 to TRBJ2-7; perhaps TRBD2 as D (5 bases). Trimming cost V 2 bases and J 3 bases, with 8 bases left between them. This CDR3 is built from 13 residues. The germline CDR1 and CDR2 sequences are LNHDA and SQIVND (reference sequence). Written as DNA, the CDR3 is TGTGCCAGTAGTATACGGGCGGGCTACGAGCAGTACTTC. Translation: CASSIRAGYEQYF.

Written as DNA, the CDR3 is TGCGCCAGCAGCTTTTCCCGCGGGGACCGGGACAGGCGACCTTATGTGGGCTACACCTTC. This sequence encodes CASSFSRGDRDRRPYVGYTF. The chain uses TRBV5-1 and TRBJ1-2; 8 bases align to TRBD1. V trimming: 2 bases; J trimming: 8 bases; junction bases outside the gene matches: 26. CDR3 length: 20 residues. Germline loops: CDR1 SGHRS, CDR2 YFSETQ.

The genes are TRBV10-1 and TRBJ2-3; 7 nucleotides match TRBD2. CDR1 is WNHNN, CDR2 SYGVQD, per germline (reference sequence). The V and J ends lost 8 bases and 11 bases, in that order; junction bases with no gene match: 22. There are 16 residues in the CDR3. Here the CDR3 DNA reads TGCGCCAGCGGGACTACCCGGGACTCGGCCCGTTCTTGGCAGTATTTT. Protein product: CASGTTRDSARSWQYF.

The sample holds many counts of this clone. The rearrangement joins TRBV11-2 to TRBJ1-2, with TRBD1 as a possible D gene (6 bases). There are 14 residues in the CDR3. CDR1 is SGHAT and CDR2 is FQNNGV in the germline V gene. Trimming took 1 base from V and 5 from J, leaving 11 bases between them. The CDR3 loop reads CASSLVGGAYGYTF. The CDR3 DNA sequence: TGTGCCAGCAGCTTAGTAGGGGGGGCGTATGGCTACACCTTC.